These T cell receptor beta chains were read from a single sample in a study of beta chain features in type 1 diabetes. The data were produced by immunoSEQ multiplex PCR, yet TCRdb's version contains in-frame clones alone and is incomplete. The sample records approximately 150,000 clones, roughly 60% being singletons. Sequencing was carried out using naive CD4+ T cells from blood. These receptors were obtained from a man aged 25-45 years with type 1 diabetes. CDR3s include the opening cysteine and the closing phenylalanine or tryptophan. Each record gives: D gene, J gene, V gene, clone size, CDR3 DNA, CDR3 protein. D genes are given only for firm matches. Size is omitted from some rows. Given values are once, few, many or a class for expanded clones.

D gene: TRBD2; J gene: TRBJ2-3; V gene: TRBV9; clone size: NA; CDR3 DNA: TGTGCCAGCAGCGTAGTGCTAGCGGGGTTTTCAGATACGCAGTATTTT; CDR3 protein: CASSVVLAGFSDTQYF
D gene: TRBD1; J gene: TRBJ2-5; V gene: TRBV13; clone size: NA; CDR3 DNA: TGTGCCAGCAGCTCGGGACAGGGGATGGAGACCCAGTACTTC; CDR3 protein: CASSSGQGMETQYF
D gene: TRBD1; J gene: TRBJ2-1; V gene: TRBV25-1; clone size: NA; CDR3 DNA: TGTGCCAGCAGCCTGGGACAGGGCGACAATGAGCAGTTCTTC; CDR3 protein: CASSLGQGDNEQFF
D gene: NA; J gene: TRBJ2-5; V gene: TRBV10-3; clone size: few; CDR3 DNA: TGTGCCATCAGTGAGTCGAAGGCCCCGGCGGCCCAGTACTTC; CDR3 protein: CAISESKAPAAQYF
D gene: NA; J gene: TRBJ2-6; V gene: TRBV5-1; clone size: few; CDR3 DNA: TGCGCCAGCAGCTTGGGCGGAGGAACACACTCTGGGGCCAACGTCCTGACTTTC; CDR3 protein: CASSLGGGTHSGANVLTF
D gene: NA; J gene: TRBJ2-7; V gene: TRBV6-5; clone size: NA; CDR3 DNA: TGTGCCAGCAGTTACTCGGGGGGCAACTACGAGCAGTACTTC; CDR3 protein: CASSYSGGNYEQYF
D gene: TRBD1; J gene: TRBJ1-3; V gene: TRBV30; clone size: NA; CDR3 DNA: TGTGCCTGGAGTAGGGACAGGGGTACAAACCCAGGAAACACCATATATTTT; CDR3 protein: CAWSRDRGTNPGNTIYF
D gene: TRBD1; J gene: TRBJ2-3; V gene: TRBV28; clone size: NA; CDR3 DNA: TGTGCCAGCAGTCCCCCGACAGGGTTGATAGATACGCAGTATTTT; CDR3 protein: CASSPPTGLIDTQYF
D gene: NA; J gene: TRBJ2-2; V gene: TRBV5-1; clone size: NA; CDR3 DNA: TGCGCCAGCAGCTTGGACCAGCTCACCGGGGAGCTGTTTTTT; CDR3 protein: CASSLDQLTGELFF
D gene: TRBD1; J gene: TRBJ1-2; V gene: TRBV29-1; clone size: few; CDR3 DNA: TGCAGCGCCAAGGACAGGGGGTATGGCTACACCTTC; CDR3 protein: CSAKDRGYGYTF
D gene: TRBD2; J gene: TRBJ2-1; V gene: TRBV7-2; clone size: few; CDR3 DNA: TGTGCCAGCAGCCCCCTAGCGGGGGGGCATAATGAGCAGTTCTTC; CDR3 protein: CASSPLAGGHNEQFF
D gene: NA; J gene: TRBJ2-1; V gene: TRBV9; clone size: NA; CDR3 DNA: TGTGCCAGCAGCGTATCGGCGTACGGTGGGAATGAGCAGTTCTTC; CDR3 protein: CASSVSAYGGNEQFF
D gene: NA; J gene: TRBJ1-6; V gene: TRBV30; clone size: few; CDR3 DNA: TGTGCCTGGAGTGGAGGTACATTTAATTCACCCCTCCACTTT; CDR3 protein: CAWSGGTFNSPLHF
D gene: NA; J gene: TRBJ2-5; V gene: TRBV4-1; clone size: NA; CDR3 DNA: TGCGCCAGCAGCCAACTGACCCCTACAGAGACCCAGTACTTC; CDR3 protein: CASSQLTPTETQYF
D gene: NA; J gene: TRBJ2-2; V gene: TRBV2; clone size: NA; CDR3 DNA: TGTGCCATGCAACAGGGAACCGGGGAGCTGTTTTTT; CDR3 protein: CAMQQGTGELFF
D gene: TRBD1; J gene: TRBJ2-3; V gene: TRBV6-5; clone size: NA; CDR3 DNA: TGTGCCAGCAGTTCAGGGGGCTTCCCAGATACGCAGTATTTT; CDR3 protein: CASSSGGFPDTQYF
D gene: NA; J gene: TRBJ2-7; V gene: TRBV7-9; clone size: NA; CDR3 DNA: TGTGCCAGCAGCCTCGAGGAACAGTACCGTCTTGGCGAGCAGTACTTC; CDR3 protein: CASSLEEQYRLGEQYF
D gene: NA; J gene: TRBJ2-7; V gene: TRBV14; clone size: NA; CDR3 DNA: TGTGCCAGCAGCCACTGGAGGGACGAGCAGTACTTC; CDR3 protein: CASSHWRDEQYF
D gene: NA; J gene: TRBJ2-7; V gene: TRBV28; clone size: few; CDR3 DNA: TGTGCCAGCAGAAGGCCGGATGCGTACGAGCAGTACTTC; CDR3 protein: CASRRPDAYEQYF
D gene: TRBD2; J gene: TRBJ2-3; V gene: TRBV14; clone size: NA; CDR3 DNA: TGTGCCAGCAGCCATAGCGGGTTCGACACAGATACGCAGTATTTT; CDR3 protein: CASSHSGFDTDTQYF
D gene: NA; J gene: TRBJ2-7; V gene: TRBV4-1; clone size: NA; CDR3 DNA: TGCGCCAGCAGCCAGGACCGGGACACTAGCTTGTACGAGCAGTACTTC; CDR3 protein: CASSQDRDTSLYEQYF
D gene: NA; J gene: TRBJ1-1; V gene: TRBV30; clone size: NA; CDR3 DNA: TGTGCCTGGAGTCTAGGGCATTTGGACACTGAAGCTTTCTTT; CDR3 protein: CAWSLGHLDTEAFF
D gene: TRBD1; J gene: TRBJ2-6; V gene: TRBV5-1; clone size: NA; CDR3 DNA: TGCGCCAGCAGCTTGGAGAGTGTTGGGGACAGAGTTTACTCTGGGGCCAACGTCCTGACTTTC; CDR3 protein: CASSLESVGDRVYSGANVLTF
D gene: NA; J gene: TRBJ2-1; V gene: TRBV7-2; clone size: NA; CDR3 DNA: TGTGCCAGCAGCTTATATGTAAACTCCTACAATGAGCAGTTCTTC; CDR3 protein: CASSLYVNSYNEQFF
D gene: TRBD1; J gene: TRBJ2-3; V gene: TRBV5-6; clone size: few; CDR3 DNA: TGTGCCAGCAGCTTGGACAGGGGGTCTACGCAGTATTTT; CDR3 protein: CASSLDRGSTQYF
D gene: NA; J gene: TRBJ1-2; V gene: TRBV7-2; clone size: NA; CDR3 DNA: TGTGCCAGCAGCTTAGCTGACAGGCCGAACTATGGCTACACCTTC; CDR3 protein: CASSLADRPNYGYTF
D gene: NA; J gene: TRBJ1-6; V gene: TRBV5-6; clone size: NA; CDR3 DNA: TGTGCCAGCAGCCTCGGAGGGATGGCTTATAATTCACCCCTCCACTTT; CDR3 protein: CASSLGGMAYNSPLHF
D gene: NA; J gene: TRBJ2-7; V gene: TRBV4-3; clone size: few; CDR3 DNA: TGCGCCAGCAGCCAACGCCATGGGGAGCAGTACTTC; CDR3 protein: CASSQRHGEQYF
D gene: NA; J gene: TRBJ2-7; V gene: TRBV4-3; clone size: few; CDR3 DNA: TGCGCCAGCAGCCAAGAGGAGAAGGGAATCGGCTACGAGCAGTACTTC; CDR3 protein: CASSQEEKGIGYEQYF
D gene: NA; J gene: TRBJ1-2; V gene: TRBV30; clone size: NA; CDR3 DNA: TGTGCCTGGAGTGAACCCGACACGGGCTATGGCTACACCTTC; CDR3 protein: CAWSEPDTGYGYTF
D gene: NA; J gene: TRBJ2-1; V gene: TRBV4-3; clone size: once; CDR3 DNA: TGCGCCAGCAGCCAAGATCCGGGCCGGGGGCAGTTCTTC; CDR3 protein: CASSQDPGRGQFF
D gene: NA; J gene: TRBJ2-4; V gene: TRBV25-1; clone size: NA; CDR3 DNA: TGTGCCAGCAGTGAACCGGGATTGAAAAACATTCAGTACTTC; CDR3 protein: CASSEPGLKNIQYF
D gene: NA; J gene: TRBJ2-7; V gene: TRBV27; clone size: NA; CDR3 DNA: TGTGCCAGCAGTTCTGCGGGCCAGCACTACGAGCAGTACTTC; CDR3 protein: CASSSAGQHYEQYF
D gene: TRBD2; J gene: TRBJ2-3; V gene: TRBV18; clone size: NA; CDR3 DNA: TGTGCCAGCTCACCAAGAGCCAGCGGGGGAACAGATACGCAGTATTTT; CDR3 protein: CASSPRASGGTDTQYF
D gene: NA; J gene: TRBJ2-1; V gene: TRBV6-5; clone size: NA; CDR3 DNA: TGTGCCAGCAGTCAGAGTGGACGAGGCAATGAGCAGTTCTTC; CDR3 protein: CASSQSGRGNEQFF
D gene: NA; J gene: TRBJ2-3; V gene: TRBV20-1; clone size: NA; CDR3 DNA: TGCAGTGCCCCTATAGCGGATACGCAGTATTTT; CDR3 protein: CSAPIADTQYF
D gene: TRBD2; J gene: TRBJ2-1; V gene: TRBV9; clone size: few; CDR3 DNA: TGTGCCAGCAGCACATCCACTAGCGGGCTTTACAATGAGCAGTTCTTC; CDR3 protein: CASSTSTSGLYNEQFF
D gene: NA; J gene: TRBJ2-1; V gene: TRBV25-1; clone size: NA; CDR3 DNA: TGTGCCAGCAGTGGAGACAGGAGAGGGCACCTGTTCTTC; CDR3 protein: CASSGDRRGHLFF
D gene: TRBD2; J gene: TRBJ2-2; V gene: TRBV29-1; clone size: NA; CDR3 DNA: TGCAGCGTTGTTCTGTCTAGCGGGGCGAACACCGGGGAGCTGTTTTTT; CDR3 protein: CSVVLSSGANTGELFF
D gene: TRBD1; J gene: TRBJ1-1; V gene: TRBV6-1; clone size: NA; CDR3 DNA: TGTGCCAGCAGTTGGACAGGGTCGAACACTGAAGCTTTCTTT; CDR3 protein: CASSWTGSNTEAFF
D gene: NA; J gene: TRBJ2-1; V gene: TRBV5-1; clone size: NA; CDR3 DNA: TGCGCCAGCAGTGGCCGGGGTCTCGATGAGCAGTTCTTC; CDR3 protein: CASSGRGLDEQFF
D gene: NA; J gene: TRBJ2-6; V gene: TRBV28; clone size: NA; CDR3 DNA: TGTGCCAGCAGCCTTAGGCTTTCTGGGGCCAACGTCCTGACTTTC; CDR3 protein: CASSLRLSGANVLTF
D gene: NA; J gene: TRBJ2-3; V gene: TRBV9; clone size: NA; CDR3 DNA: TGTGCCAGCAGCGTAGAGGAGTATTTT; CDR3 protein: CASSVEEYF
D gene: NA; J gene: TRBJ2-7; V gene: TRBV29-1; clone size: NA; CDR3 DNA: TGCAGCGTTGAAAGGACGGATCCTTACTACGAGCAGTACTTC; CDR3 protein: CSVERTDPYYEQYF
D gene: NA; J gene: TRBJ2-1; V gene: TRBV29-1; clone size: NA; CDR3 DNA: TGCAGCGTTGAGCCGGGACTGAACAATGAGCAGTTCTTC; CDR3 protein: CSVEPGLNNEQFF
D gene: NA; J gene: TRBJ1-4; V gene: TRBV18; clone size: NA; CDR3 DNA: TGTGCCAGCTCACCACCCGGCCAGGGACTGTTTTTT; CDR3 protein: CASSPPGQGLFF